These 22 T cell receptor beta chains share one sample of origin, sequenced in a study of beta chain features in type 1 diabetes. These receptors lack a known antigen. Isolated RNA was reverse transcribed in full, so expressed TCRB transcripts were sequenced. Profiling relied on immunoSEQ multiplex PCR, and the TCRdb table lists in-frame clones only, not all of them. Of about 650,000 clones in the sample, around an eighth were seen once. Study outcomes and limitations: Researchers report that Type 1 diabetes patients had moderately but significantly shorter TCRB CDR3s across all four CD4+ subsets.

Source material: naive CD4+ T cells from blood. These TCRs come from a man aged 30 to 45 with type 1 diabetes.

The chain links TRBV7-2 to TRBJ1-4; D remains unclear. The CDR3 totals 14 residues. Germline V gene lookup returns CDR1 SGHTA and CDR2 FQGNSA. Trimming left V 3 bases short and J 3 bases short, with 8 bases between. The CDR3 loop reads CASSFLGPNEKLFF. The DNA of the CDR3 is TGTGCCAGCAGCTTTCTCGGGCCTAATGAAAAACTGTTTTTT.

The CDR3 nucleotides are TGCGCCAGCAGCCAAGGTATCCCCGGGGGTAGCTCCTACGAGCAGTACTTC. Amino acid sequence: CASSQGIPGGSSYEQYF. V and J are TRBV4-3 and TRBJ2-7; D is possibly TRBD2 (6 bases). V lost 1 base and J lost 0, with 16 bases in between. The CDR3 has 17 amino acids. From germline, CDR1 is LGHNA and CDR2 YSLEER.

Notes on this clone: Within the sample, other DNA sequences also encode this same CDR3. The J gene is TRBJ2-3, the V gene TRBV29-1; the D gene is possibly TRBD2 (5 bases). Trimming left V 2 bases short and J 0 bases short, with 6 bases between. The CDR3 runs to 13 residues. Germline assignment: CDR1 SQVTM and CDR2 ANQGSEA. CDR3 coding DNA: TGCAGCGTTGAAAGGACTAGCACAGATACGCAGTATTTT. Translation: CSVERTSTDTQYF.

This chain joins TRBV7-2 and TRBJ2-3; weak D call: TRBD1 (6 bases). The CDR3 is 14 amino acids. The germline V gene encodes CDR1 SGHTA and CDR2 FQGNSA. Trimming stripped 5 bases from V and 2 bases from J, with 11 bases between. The CDR3 DNA sequence: TGTGCCAGCAGCCCCAGACAGGCCACAGATACGCAGTATTTT. Protein sequence: CASSPRQATDTQYF.

CDR3 coding DNA: TGTGCCAGCATGGACAGCCCTAATCAGCCCCAGCATTTT. This translates into CASMDSPNQPQHF. The chain has TRBV6-1 and TRBJ1-5; D possibly corresponds to TRBD1 (6 bases). The CDR3 runs to 13 residues. Trimming took off 7 bases at V and 4 bases at J, with 11 bases between the two ends. Germline CDR1 is MNHNS and CDR2 is SASEGT.

The chain uses TRBV10-3 and TRBJ2-7, with 9 bases identical to TRBD1. CDR3 length: 14 residues. The germline V gene has CDR1 ENHRY and CDR2 SYGVKD. Trimming took 1 base from V and 7 from J; bases not matched to a gene: 5. The CDR3: CAISELQGAREQYF. DNA of the CDR3: TGTGCCATCAGTGAGTTACAGGGGGCTAGGGAGCAGTACTTC.

The J gene is TRBJ2-2, the V gene TRBV2; D not certain. Trimming left V 4 bases short and J 3 bases short, with 9 bases between. The CDR3 is 14 residues long. Germline V lookup: CDR1 SNHLY, CDR2 FYNNEI. The CDR3 reads CASSVVGYTGELFF. The DNA for the CDR3 is TGTGCCAGCAGTGTAGTCGGTTACACCGGGGAGCTGTTTTTT.

This clone has a handful of counts. V is TRBV7-2 and J is TRBJ2-3; 7 positions agree with TRBD2. Trimming at V came to 2 bases and at J to 1 base, leaving 6 bases not matched to a gene. CDR3 length: 16 residues. Germline lookup yields CDR1 SGHTA and CDR2 FQGNSA. CDR3 bases: TGTGCCAGCAGCTTAACTAGCGTGGGCCGCACAGATACGCAGTATTTT. Translating it yields CASSLTSVGRTDTQYF. The complete variable domain, with remaining parts taken from reference TRBV7-2 and TRBJ2-3, reads GAGVSQSPSNKVTEKGKDVELRCDPISGHTALYWYRQSLGQGLEFLIYFQGNSAPDKSGLPSDRFSAERTGGSVSTLTIQRTQQEDSAVYLCASSLTSVGRTDTQYFGPGTRLTVL.

This clone was observed a few times. The chain carries TRBV9 and TRBJ2-3; 8 bases match TRBD2. This CDR3 region has 16 residues. Germline CDR1 SGDLS, CDR2 YYNGEE. V gave up 6 bases and J gave up 5 bases; unmatched junction bases: 14. CDR3 sequence reads: CASTSFGGVPRDTQYF. CDR3 nucleotide sequence: TGTGCCAGCACCTCTTTCGGGGGGGTGCCACGAGATACGCAGTATTTT.

The table lists this clone with a few counts. This chain connects TRBV5-4 to TRBJ2-1, with 7 bases aligning to TRBD2. Germline CDR1 reads SGHNT; CDR2 reads YYREEE (reference sequence). J was trimmed by 5 bases and V by 4 bases; bases with no gene match: 9. CDR3 length: 15 amino acids. In nucleotides, the CDR3 is TGTGCCAGCAGCCACCCTAGCGGCCGGGACAATGAGCAGTTCTTC. It yields the protein CASSHPSGRDNEQFF.

In its sample, this clone was seen once. The chain combines TRBV5-4 with TRBJ1-3; no definite D call. V was clipped by 0 bases and J by 2 bases, with 6 bases between them. The CDR3 totals 14 residues. Germline values: CDR1 SGHNT, CDR2 YYREEE (reference sequence). DNA for the CDR3: TGTGCCAGCAGCTTGGCCGGGACTGGAAACACCATATATTTT. Protein sequence: CASSLAGTGNTIYF. The full variable domain, completed using reference TRBV5-4 and TRBJ1-3, is ETGVTQSPTHLIKTRGQQVTLRCSSQSGHNTVSWYQQALGQGPQFIFQYYREEENGRGNFPPRFSGLQFPNYSSELNVNALELDDSALYLCASSLAGTGNTIYFGEGSWLTVV.

This clone was detected a few times. The chain combines TRBV7-9 with TRBJ1-3; D is unresolved. The V end was cut by 3 bases, the J end by 4 bases, with 13 bases between. This CDR3 is built from 15 residues. Germline V gene data show CDR1 as SEHNR and CDR2 as FQNEAQ (reference sequence). CDR3 region: CASSFKDLEGNTIYF. Written as DNA, the CDR3 is TGTGCCAGCAGCTTTAAGGATCTGGAAGGAAACACCATATATTTT.

This clone was seen more than once but under ten times. The V gene is TRBV25-1, the J gene TRBJ1-5; D call uncertain. The germline gives CDR1 MGHDK, CDR2 SYGVNS. The CDR3 runs to 13 residues. V lost 5 bases to trimming and J lost 0 bases, with 5 bases between them. For the CDR3, the DNA is TGTGCCAGCAGTTGGGGTAGCAATCAGCCCCAGCATTTT. Its protein product is CASSWGSNQPQHF.

The J gene is TRBJ1-1, the V gene TRBV7-8; 8 positions agree with TRBD1. V dropped 3 bases and J dropped 2; count of bases not matched to a gene: 2. The CDR3 has 14 amino acids. Germline V CDR1 and CDR2: SGHVS, FQNEAQ. The CDR3 reads CASSFDRGNTEAFF. The CDR3, as DNA: TGTGCCAGCAGCTTTGACAGGGGTAACACTGAAGCTTTCTTT.

This clone has only a few counts. The chain has TRBV27 and TRBJ2-5; TRBD2 matches 7 bases. After removal of 3 bases from V and 0 bases from J, the junction contained 7 bases not matched to a gene. CDR1 and CDR2 from the germline V gene are MNHEY and SMNVEV (reference sequence). The CDR3 totals 16 residues. DNA for the CDR3: TGTGCCAGCAGTTTGGCGGGGGAAGGGAACCAAGAGACCCAGTACTTC. Translated: CASSLAGEGNQETQYF.

This clone was counted between two and nine times. The V and J genes are TRBV6-5 and TRBJ1-4; 7 nucleotides line up with TRBD1. This CDR3 has 14 residues. With 6 bases clipped from V and 7 bases from J, the junction kept 8 bases outside the gene matches. Germline CDR1 and CDR2: MNHEY and SVGAGI. The CDR3 loop reads CASSPGQRFEKLFF. CDR3 nucleotides: TGTGCCAGCAGCCCGGGACAGAGATTTGAAAAACTGTTTTTT.

This clone came up many times. The genes are TRBV23-1 and TRBJ2-7; D may be TRBD1 (6 bases). TRBV23-1 is an open reading frame, and its role is uncertain. This CDR3 is 16 amino acids long. Trimming removed 6 bases at V and 0 bases at J, with 18 bases between. The CDR3 reads CASSPSSDRISYEQYF. CDR3 coding DNA: TGCGCCAGCAGCCCTTCTTCGGACAGAATCTCCTACGAGCAGTACTTC.

The DNA for the CDR3 is TGTGCCAGCAGCCAAGAGTTCAGGAACACTGAAGCTTTCTTT. Its translation is CASSQEFRNTEAFF. V and J are TRBV4-2 and TRBJ1-1, with D unclear. This CDR3 has 14 residues. Germline V gives CDR1 LGHNA, CDR2 YNFKEQ. Trimming removed 0 bases from V and 1 base from J, with 6 bases in between.

CDR3 amino acids: CASSSQGGLGNEQFF. CDR3 nucleotides: TGTGCCAGCAGCTCTCAGGGGGGATTAGGGAATGAGCAGTTCTTC. The genes are TRBV5-4 and TRBJ2-1; TRBD1 might be the D (7 bases). The germline V gene has CDR1 SGHNT and CDR2 YYREEE (reference sequence). V was clipped by 3 bases and J by 7 bases, with 17 bases between them. The CDR3 covers 15 residues.

The V and J genes are TRBV18 and TRBJ2-7, with D perhaps matching TRBD1 (6 bases). The CDR3 length is 15 residues. CDR1 is KGHSH, CDR2 LQKENI, per germline. V gave up 3 bases and J gave up 6 bases, with 18 bases separating them. CDR3 bases: TGTGCCAGCTCACCCGGACAAGGGGGAGATTCCGAGCAGTACTTC. This codes for CASSPGQGGDSEQYF.

This clone was observed a handful of times. This rearrangement joins TRBV7-6 to TRBJ1-1; D ambiguous. CDR1 is SGHVS and CDR2 is FNYEAQ in the germline V gene. The CDR3 runs to 14 residues. V lost 1 base to trimming and J lost 0 bases, with 6 bases between them. The CDR3 here is CASSLGHVNTEAFF. The CDR3 DNA sequence: TGTGCCAGCAGCTTAGGACACGTGAACACTGAAGCTTTCTTT.

This clone was seen a few times. This chain uses TRBV7-2 with TRBJ2-3; 7 nucleotides line up with TRBD2. The CDR3 length is 15 residues. J lost 0 bases, V lost 3 bases, and 3 bases had no gene match. Germline-derived CDR1 and CDR2 are SGHTA and FQGNSA. CDR3 loop: CASSFQRGSTDTQYF. The CDR3 region has the DNA TGTGCCAGCAGCTTCCAGCGGGGAAGCACAGATACGCAGTATTTT.